The 3 T cell receptor beta chains below were found in one sample sequenced in a study of shared clonotypes between healthy human individuals. Profiled with immunoSEQ multiplex PCR; TCRdb holds only in-frame clones, not every one. The repertoire holds around 1,900,000 clones, with around 93% as singletons. Naivety among CD8 cells was defined by CD45RO negativity and positive CCR7 selection, thereby excluding terminally differentiated effector memory CD45RA+ cells. Sequenced material: naive CD8+ T cells from PBMCs. The origin of the receptors is a man between 18 and 35 years old in good health. Some clones in this sample may be carry-over from other donors' samples.

The chain uses TRBV9 and TRBJ2-7, with TRBD2 matching 8 bases. This CDR3 has 14 residues. Trimming removed 4 bases from V and 0 bases from J; junction bases left unmatched: 3. The germline V gene has CDR1 SGDLS and CDR2 YYNGEE. The CDR3 DNA reads as TGTGCCAGCAGCCCGCGGGGGGCCTCCTACGAGCAGTACTTC. It is translated as CASSPRGASYEQYF.

The chain carries TRBV5-8 and TRBJ1-1, with D unresolved. Trimming removed 6 bases at V and 0 bases at J, with 18 bases between. Germline CDR1 is SGHTS and CDR2 is YDEGEE. This CDR3 has 16 residues. The DNA of the CDR3 is TGTGCCAGCACCAAGGAGCGCAGGAGCATGAACACTGAAGCTTTCTTT. Residues: CASTKERRSMNTEAFF.

In the case of this clone: At the DNA level, this CDR3 is encoded by other sequences in the same sample as well. J is TRBJ1-1 and V is TRBV28, with 8 bases lining up with TRBD1. Germline CDR1 is MDHEN and CDR2 is SYDVKM. The V segment lost 5 bases and the J segment 0 bases; nucleotides outside the gene matches: 2. The CDR3 has 14 residues. The CDR3 spells CASSETGVNTEAFF. The DNA for the CDR3 is TGTGCCAGCAGTGAGACAGGGGTGAACACTGAAGCTTTCTTT.